This T cell receptor (beta chain) originates from a study of beta chain features in type 1 diabetes. The study, taken as a whole, reports: When cDNA is sequenced, cells with high TCR expression could be over-represented. TCRB CDR3 length was moderately but significantly reduced in all four CD4+ subsets of Type 1 diabetes patients.

This clone was seen a few times. What it recognizes is unknown. The CDR3 spans 13 residues. Germline V gene sequence: CDR1 SQVTM, CDR2 ANQGSEA. V was pared by 3 bases and J by 3 bases, with 11 bases between. Expressed TCRB transcripts were sequenced because the isolated RNA had all been reverse transcribed beforehand. The table came from immunoSEQ multiplex PCR; TCRdb's copy has only in-frame clones and leaves some out. The repertoire consists of 150,000 to 200,000 clones, with roughly 9% occurring once and the leading ten covering 0.7%. The sequenced material came from central memory CD4+ T cells from blood. The receptor's source is a woman aged 25 to 39 with type 1 diabetes. The rearrangement uses TRBV29-1 and TRBJ1-1; no reliable D call. In nucleotides, the CDR3 is TGCAGCGTTGATCCGACACGGTACACTGAAGCTTTCTTT. This translates into CSVDPTRYTEAFF.